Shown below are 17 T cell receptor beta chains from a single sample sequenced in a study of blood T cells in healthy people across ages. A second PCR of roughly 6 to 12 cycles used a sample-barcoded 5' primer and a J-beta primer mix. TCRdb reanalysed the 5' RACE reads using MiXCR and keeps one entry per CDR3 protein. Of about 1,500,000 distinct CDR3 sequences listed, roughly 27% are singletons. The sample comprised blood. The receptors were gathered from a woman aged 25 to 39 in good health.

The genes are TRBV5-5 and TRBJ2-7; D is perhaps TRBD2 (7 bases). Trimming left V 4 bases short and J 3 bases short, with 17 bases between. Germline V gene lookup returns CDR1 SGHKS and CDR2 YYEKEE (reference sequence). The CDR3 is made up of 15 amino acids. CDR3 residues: CASSPGGGGNYEQYF. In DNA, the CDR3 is TGTGCCAGCAGCCCTGGGGGCGGGGGAAACTACGAGCAGTACTTC.

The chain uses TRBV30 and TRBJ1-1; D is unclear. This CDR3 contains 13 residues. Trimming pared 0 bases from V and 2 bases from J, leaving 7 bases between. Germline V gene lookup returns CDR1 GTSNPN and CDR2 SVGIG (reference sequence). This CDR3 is CAWSVNGNTEAFF. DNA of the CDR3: TGTGCCTGGAGTGTAAACGGTAACACTGAAGCTTTCTTT.

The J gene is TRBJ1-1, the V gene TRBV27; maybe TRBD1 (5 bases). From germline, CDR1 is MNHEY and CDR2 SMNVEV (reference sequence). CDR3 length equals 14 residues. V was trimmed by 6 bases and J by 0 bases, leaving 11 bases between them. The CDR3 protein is CASSSTVLNTEAFF. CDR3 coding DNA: TGTGCCAGCAGCTCGACAGTTCTGAACACTGAAGCTTTCTTT.

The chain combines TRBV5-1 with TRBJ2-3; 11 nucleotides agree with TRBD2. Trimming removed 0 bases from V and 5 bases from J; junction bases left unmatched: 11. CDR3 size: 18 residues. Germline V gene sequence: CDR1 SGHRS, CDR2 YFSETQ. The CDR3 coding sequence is TGCGCCAGCAGCTTGGCCTTAGCGGGGGGGCGTGGTGAAGATACGCAGTATTTT. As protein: CASSLALAGGRGEDTQYF.

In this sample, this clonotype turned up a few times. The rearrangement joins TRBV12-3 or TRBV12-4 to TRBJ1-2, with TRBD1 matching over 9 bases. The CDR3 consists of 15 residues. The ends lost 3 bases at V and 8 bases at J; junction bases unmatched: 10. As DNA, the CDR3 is TGTGCCAGCAGTTTCACCGGGACAGGGTTGGAAGGCTACACCTTC. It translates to CASSFTGTGLEGYTF.

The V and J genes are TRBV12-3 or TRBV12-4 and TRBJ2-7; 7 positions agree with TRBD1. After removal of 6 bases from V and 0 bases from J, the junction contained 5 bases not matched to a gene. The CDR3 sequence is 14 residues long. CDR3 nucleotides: TGTGCCAGCAGGAGACAGGGTTTCTCCTACGAGCAGTACTTC. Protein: CASRRQGFSYEQYF.

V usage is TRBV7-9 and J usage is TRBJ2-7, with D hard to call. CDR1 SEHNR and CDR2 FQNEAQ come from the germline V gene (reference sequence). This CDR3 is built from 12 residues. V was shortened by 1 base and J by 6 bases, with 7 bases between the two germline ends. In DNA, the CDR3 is TGTGCCAGCAGCTTAGTAAAAAGCGAGCAGTACTTC. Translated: CASSLVKSEQYF.

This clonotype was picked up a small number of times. CDR3 sequence: CASSSLAGPTYEQYF. The CDR3 region has the DNA TGTGCCAGCAGCTCCTTAGCGGGTCCCACCTACGAGCAGTACTTC. The V and J genes are TRBV14 and TRBJ2-7; 7 bases are a match to TRBD2. CDR1 is SGHDN and CDR2 is FVKESK in the germline V gene. Unmatched junction bases numbered 9, after V lost 5 bases and J lost 2 bases. The CDR3 is 15 residues long.

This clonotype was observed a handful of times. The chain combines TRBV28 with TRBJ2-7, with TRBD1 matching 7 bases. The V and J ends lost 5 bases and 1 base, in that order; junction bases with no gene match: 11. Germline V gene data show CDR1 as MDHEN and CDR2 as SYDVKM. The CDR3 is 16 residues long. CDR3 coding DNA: TGTGCCAGCAGTCCCAGCTGGGACAGCTTATCCTACGAGCAGTACTTC. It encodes CASSPSWDSLSYEQYF.

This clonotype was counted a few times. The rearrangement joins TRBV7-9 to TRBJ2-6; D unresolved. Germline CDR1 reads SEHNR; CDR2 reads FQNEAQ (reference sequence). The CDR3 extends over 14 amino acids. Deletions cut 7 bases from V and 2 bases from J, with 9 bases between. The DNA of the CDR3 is TGTGCCAGCACCTGGACGGCTGGGGCCAACGTCCTGACTTTC. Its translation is CASTWTAGANVLTF.

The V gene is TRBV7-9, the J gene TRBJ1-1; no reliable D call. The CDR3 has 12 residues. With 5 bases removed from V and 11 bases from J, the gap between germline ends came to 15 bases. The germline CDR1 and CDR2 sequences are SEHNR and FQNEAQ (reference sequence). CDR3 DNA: TGTGCCAGCAGCGCTGACACTGGAGCGGCTTTCTTT. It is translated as CASSADTGAAFF.

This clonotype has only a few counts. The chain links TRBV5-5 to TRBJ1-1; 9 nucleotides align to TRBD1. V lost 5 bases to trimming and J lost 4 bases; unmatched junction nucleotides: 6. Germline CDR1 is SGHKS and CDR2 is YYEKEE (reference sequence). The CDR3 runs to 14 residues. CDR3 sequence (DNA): TGTGCCAGCAGACAACAGGGGGCCTTCACTGAAGCTTTCTTT. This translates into CASRQQGAFTEAFF.

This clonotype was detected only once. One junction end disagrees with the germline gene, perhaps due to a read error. The CDR3, as DNA: TGTGCCAGCAGTTGTTCTATACGGGAGACCCAGGACTTC. Amino acids: CASSCSIRETQDF. The V and J genes are TRBV12-3 or TRBV12-4 and TRBJ2-5; D possibly corresponds to TRBD2 (6 bases). CDR3 length: 13 residues.

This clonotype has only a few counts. CDR3 coding DNA: TGTGCCAGCAGCCCCCCAAACAGTTACTACGAGCAGTACTTC. Amino acids: CASSPPNSYYEQYF. V is TRBV6-1 and J is TRBJ2-5; D is ambiguous. The DNA end lines up better with TRBJ2-7; the J call may be wrong. CDR3 length: 14 residues. Germline V lookup: CDR1 MNHNS, CDR2 SASEGT.

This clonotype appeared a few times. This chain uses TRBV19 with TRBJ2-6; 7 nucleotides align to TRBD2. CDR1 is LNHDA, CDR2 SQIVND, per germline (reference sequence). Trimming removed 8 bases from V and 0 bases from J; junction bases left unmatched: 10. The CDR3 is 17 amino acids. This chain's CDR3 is CASAPGRGDSGANVLTF. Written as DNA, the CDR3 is TGTGCCAGTGCTCCGGGACGGGGGGACTCTGGGGCCAACGTCCTGACTTTC. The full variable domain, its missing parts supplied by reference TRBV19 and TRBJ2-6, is DGGITQSPKYLFRKEGQNVTLSCEQNLNHDAMYWYRQDPGQGLRLIYYSQIVNDFQKGDIAEGYSVSREKKESFPLTVTSAQKNPTAFYLCASAPGRGDSGANVLTFGAGSRLTVL.

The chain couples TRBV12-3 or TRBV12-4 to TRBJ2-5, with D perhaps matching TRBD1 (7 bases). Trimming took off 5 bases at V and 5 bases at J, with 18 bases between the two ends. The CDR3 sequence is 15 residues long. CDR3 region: CASSPDREAHETQYF. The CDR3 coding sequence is TGTGCCAGCAGTCCTGACAGGGAGGCGCATGAGACCCAGTACTTC.

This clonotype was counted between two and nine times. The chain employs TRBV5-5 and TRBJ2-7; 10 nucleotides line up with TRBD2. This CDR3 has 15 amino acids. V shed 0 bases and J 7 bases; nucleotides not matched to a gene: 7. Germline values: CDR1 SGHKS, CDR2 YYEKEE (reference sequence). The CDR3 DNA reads TGTGCCAGCAGCTTGGTGACTAGCGGGCTGGGGGAGCAGTACTTC. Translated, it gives CASSLVTSGLGEQYF.